Presented here are 29 T cell receptor beta chains from one specimen sequenced in a study of blood T cell repertoires in COVID-19 (dated by TCRdb to 2018 to 2021). The receptor library was made with the immunoSEQ multiplex PCR assay. This is the immuneACCESS table as TCRdb keeps it, with only in-frame sequences that have V and J called. A part of the clones is gone; compared with another copy, unresolved V genes explain less than half, and the rest is unexplained. The sample has approximately 150,000 clones on record, roughly 89% of them singletons. Of the sample, about 4.7% is held by the ten largest clones. The sample was peripheral blood. The receptors were sampled from a human donor in a cohort sampled during active COVID-19.

The rearrangement joins TRBV24-1 to TRBJ2-1, with D tentatively TRBD2 (6 bases). V lost 3 bases and J 8 bases, leaving 19 bases between the germline ends. Germline CDR1 and CDR2: KGHDR and SFDVKD. The CDR3 contains 16 residues. The CDR3 sequence is CATSDPSGDKVDEQFF. The CDR3 bases are TGTGCCACCAGTGATCCCTCGGGGGATAAGGTCGATGAGCAGTTCTTC.

This clone was seen just once. The chain links TRBV19 to TRBJ1-1, with 7 nucleotides matching TRBD1. Germline CDR1 and CDR2: LNHDA and SQIVND (reference sequence). The CDR3 contains 13 residues. After removal of 6 bases from V and 2 bases from J, the junction contained 3 bases not matched to a gene. The CDR3 region has the DNA TGTGCCAGTAGCTACAGGGGAAACACTGAAGCTTTCTTT. Its protein product is CASSYRGNTEAFF.

This clone appeared a few times. The rearrangement joins TRBV18 to TRBJ2-7; a possible D gene is TRBD1 (6 bases). Trimming removed 0 bases at V and 2 bases at J, with 14 bases between. The CDR3 runs to 16 residues. Germline loops: CDR1 KGHSH, CDR2 LQKENI. CDR3 region: CASSPPGGRGTYEQYF. The CDR3 region has the DNA TGTGCCAGCTCACCACCGGGCGGCAGGGGAACCTACGAGCAGTACTTC.

This chain links TRBV3-1 (or the pseudogene TRBV3-2) with TRBJ2-7; the match to TRBD2 covers 8 bases. Germline values: CDR1 LGHDT, CDR2 YNNKEL (reference sequence). The CDR3 runs 13 residues. With 10 bases clipped from V and 4 bases from J, the junction kept 9 bases outside the gene matches. The CDR3: CATATSGGYEQYF. The CDR3 region has the DNA TGTGCCACCGCAACGAGCGGGGGTTACGAGCAGTACTTC.

This chain connects TRBV6-2 or TRBV6-3 to TRBJ2-1; 13 bases are a match to TRBD2. The CDR3 spans 15 residues. The ends lost 2 bases at V and 7 bases at J; junction bases unmatched: 2. Germline V lookup: CDR1 MNHEY, CDR2 SVGEGT. The CDR3 sequence is CASSYGTSGVNEQFF. CDR3 DNA sequence: TGTGCCAGCAGTTACGGGACTAGCGGGGTAAATGAGCAGTTCTTC.

The chain combines TRBV28 with TRBJ1-1; 7 nucleotides match TRBD1. Trimming removed 11 bases from V and 3 bases from J; junction bases left unmatched: 18. The CDR3 has 16 amino acids. Germline values: CDR1 MDHEN, CDR2 SYDVKM. The CDR3 here is CAASREGGTLYTEAFF. The CDR3 nucleotides are TGTGCCGCCTCGCGAGAAGGGGGCACCCTTTACACTGAAGCTTTCTTT.

This chain links TRBV7-2 with TRBJ2-1, with TRBD2 identical over 9 bases. The V and J ends lost 1 base and 5 bases, in that order; junction bases with no gene match: 3. Germline loops: CDR1 SGHTA, CDR2 FQGNSA. The CDR3 has 15 residues. CDR3 nucleotide sequence: TGTGCCAGCAGCTTAGATGTAGCGGGGGACAATGAGCAGTTCTTC. Translated: CASSLDVAGDNEQFF.

V is TRBV7-9 and J is TRBJ1-2; 7 bases agree with TRBD1. The CDR3 loop spans 14 amino acids. Trimming took 4 bases from V and 2 from J; bases not matched to a gene: 4. CDR1 and CDR2 (germline): SEHNR, FQNEAQ (reference sequence). The CDR3 protein is CASSSTGSNYGYTF. CDR3 bases: TGTGCCAGCAGCTCGACAGGGTCCAACTATGGCTACACCTTC.

The V gene is TRBV9, the J gene TRBJ2-6; 10 nucleotides line up with TRBD2. This CDR3 is 17 amino acids long. Germline CDR1 SGDLS, CDR2 YYNGEE. V dropped 0 bases and J dropped 3; count of bases not matched to a gene: 3. The DNA for the CDR3 is TGTGCCAGCAGCGTAGTAGCGGGAGGAAGTGGGGCCAACGTCCTGACTTTC. Translated: CASSVVAGGSGANVLTF.

V is TRBV4-1 and J is TRBJ1-6, with TRBD1 matching 8 bases. Germline V lookup: CDR1 MGHRA, CDR2 YSYEKL. The CDR3 runs 16 residues. The J segment lost 9 bases and the V segment lost 0 bases, leaving 7 bases of the junction unmatched. In nucleotides, the CDR3 is TGCGCCAGCAGCCAAGATATACAGGGGGTAGGTTCACCCCTCCACTTT. It specifies CASSQDIQGVGSPLHF.

This chain links TRBV9 with TRBJ1-3, with a tentative D call TRBD1 (5 bases). V was clipped by 4 bases and J by 4 bases, with 18 bases between them. The length of the CDR3 is 16 residues. The V gene's germline CDR1 is SGDLS and CDR2 YYNGEE. In DNA, the CDR3 is TGTGCCAGCAGCTCCTCCCCCAGGGTTTCGGGAAACACCATATATTTT. This codes for CASSSSPRVSGNTIYF.

The rearrangement uses TRBV9 and TRBJ2-3; D perhaps matches TRBD2 (6 bases). The CDR3 extends over 14 amino acids. V was trimmed by 2 bases and J by 0 bases, leaving 7 bases between them. Germline V gene data show CDR1 as SGDLS and CDR2 as YYNGEE. The CDR3 sequence is CASSVRGSTDTQYF. As DNA, the CDR3 is TGTGCCAGCAGCGTGCGGGGAAGCACAGATACGCAGTATTTT.

V is TRBV4-1 and J is TRBJ2-7, with D tentatively TRBD1 (5 bases). Germline V gene lookup returns CDR1 MGHRA and CDR2 YSYEKL. The V and J ends lost 0 bases and 5 bases respectively, with 8 bases between them. CDR3 length equals 13 residues. CDR3 coding DNA: TGCGCCAGCAGCCAAGATCTCAGGGACGAGCAGTACTTC. Translation: CASSQDLRDEQYF.

The CDR3 loop reads CASSQEGQKNQPQHF. The CDR3 DNA sequence: TGCGCCAGCAGCCAAGAAGGACAGAAAAATCAGCCCCAGCATTTT. V is TRBV4-1 and J is TRBJ1-5; perhaps TRBD1 as D (6 bases). The CDR3 sequence is 15 residues long. Trimming stripped 0 bases from V and 4 bases from J, with 10 bases between. Germline V gene lookup returns CDR1 MGHRA and CDR2 YSYEKL.

The chain recombines TRBV19 with TRBJ2-2; D not certain. V was cut by 3 bases and J by 6 bases, with 8 bases left in between. Looked up from germline, CDR1 is LNHDA and CDR2 is SQIVND (reference sequence). The CDR3 totals 13 residues. This CDR3 reads CASSIVLSGELFF. In DNA, the CDR3 is TGTGCCAGTAGTATTGTACTGTCCGGGGAGCTGTTTTTT.

This chain joins TRBV13 and TRBJ2-5, with D unresolved. Germline CDR1 and CDR2: PRHDT and FYEKMQ (reference sequence). V was trimmed by 5 bases and J by 1 base, leaving 2 bases between them. This CDR3 is 11 amino acids long. The chain's CDR3 is CASSLQETQYF. CDR3 nucleotide sequence: TGTGCCAGCAGCCTCCAAGAGACCCAGTACTTC.

Only a few counts were recorded for this clone. The rearrangement uses TRBV18 and TRBJ1-5; no reliable D call. Germline V gene data show CDR1 as KGHSH and CDR2 as LQKENI. There are 13 residues in the CDR3. With 3 bases removed from V and 3 bases from J, the gap between germline ends came to 6 bases. The CDR3 is CASSPTINQPQHF. Here the CDR3 DNA reads TGTGCCAGCTCACCGACAATCAATCAGCCCCAGCATTTT.

As concerns this clone: A much larger clone lies a single base off, so this may be a read error. The identical CDR3 is also encoded by other nucleotide sequences in the sample. This sequence joins TRBV11-2 and TRBJ2-7; perhaps TRBD1 as D (5 bases). The V end lost 0 bases, the J end lost 4 bases, and 7 bases lay between the germline ends. The CDR3 spans 13 residues. The germline gives CDR1 SGHAT, CDR2 FQNNGV. CDR3 bases: TGTGCCAGCAGCTTAGACAGGGATTACGAGCAGTACTTC. Protein sequence: CASSLDRDYEQYF.

The rearrangement uses TRBV12-2 and TRBJ1-4. TRBV12-2 is a known pseudogene. The CDR3 totals 16 residues. CDR3 sequence: CASRLIQGGYNEKLFF. CDR3 nucleotides: TGTGCAAGTCGCTTAATTCAGGGAGGGTATAATGAAAAACTGTTTTTT.

V and J are TRBV5-3 and TRBJ1-5, with a tentative D call TRBD1 (5 bases). Being an ORF, TRBV5-3 has a function that is uncertain. V was trimmed by 10 bases and J by 1 base, leaving 15 bases between them. This CDR3 region has 14 residues. CDR3 nucleotide sequence: TGTGCCGGGCAGGGTAGCCAAAGCAATCAGCCCCAGCATTTT. Its translation is CAGQGSQSNQPQHF.

This chain joins TRBV29-1 and TRBJ2-1; 8 bases match TRBD2. Losses at the gene ends were 6 bases for V and 7 bases for J; bases not matched to a gene: 11. The CDR3 runs to 14 residues. Germline values: CDR1 SQVTM, CDR2 ANQGSEA. CDR3 amino acids: CSVGGGRLDNEQFF. CDR3 nucleotide sequence: TGCAGCGTCGGGGGGGGCCGGCTGGATAATGAGCAGTTCTTC.

The genes are TRBV5-1 and TRBJ1-5, with TRBD1 as a possible D gene (5 bases). V lost 0 bases and J lost 0, with 7 bases in between. CDR1 and CDR2 from the germline V gene are SGHRS and YFSETQ. CDR3 size: 15 residues. The CDR3 is CASSLEGYSNQPQHF. In nucleotides, the CDR3 is TGCGCCAGCAGCTTGGAGGGGTATAGCAATCAGCCCCAGCATTTT.

The V call is TRBV6-5, the J call TRBJ2-5; D possibly corresponds to TRBD2 (5 bases). Germline CDR1 MNHEY, CDR2 SVGAGI. The CDR3 totals 13 residues. V lost 7 bases and J 5 bases, leaving 14 bases between the germline ends. The CDR3 bases are TGTGCCAGCACTTGGAACGGGGATGAGACCCAGTACTTC. Translation gives CASTWNGDETQYF.

The V gene is TRBV28, the J gene TRBJ1-1, with 9 bases identical to TRBD1. J gave up 6 bases and V 6 bases, and 2 bases lay outside the gene matches. CDR1 and CDR2 (germline): MDHEN, SYDVKM. The CDR3 runs 12 residues. The CDR3 DNA reads as TGTGCCAGCAGCTGGACAGGGGCTGAAGCTTTCTTT. Translation: CASSWTGAEAFF.

The rearrangement joins TRBV12-3 or TRBV12-4 to TRBJ1-3; D unclear. V was pared by 6 bases and J by 0 bases, with 6 bases between. This CDR3 is built from 13 residues. Here the CDR3 reads CASSEVSGNTIYF. Here the CDR3 DNA reads TGTGCCAGCAGCGAGGTCTCTGGAAACACCATATATTTT.

The chain joins TRBV28 to TRBJ1-6, with 7 bases aligning to TRBD1. V trimming: 2 bases; J trimming: 9 bases; junction bases outside the gene matches: 13. The length of the CDR3 is 17 residues. Germline V gene data show CDR1 as MDHEN and CDR2 as SYDVKM. DNA for the CDR3: TGTGCCAGCAGTTTAAACCTCATCCGGGACAGATTTTCACCCCTCCACTTT. Residues: CASSLNLIRDRFSPLHF.

The chain is built from TRBV12-3 or TRBV12-4 and TRBJ2-5; 7 nucleotides agree with TRBD1. The trim removed 6 bases at V and 1 base at J, leaving 2 bases unmatched. This CDR3 has 13 residues. The CDR3 DNA follows: TGTGCCAGCAGCGGGACAGCCCAAGAGACCCAGTACTTC. Residues: CASSGTAQETQYF.

The chain has TRBV2 and TRBJ2-1; 7 bases are shared with TRBD2. CDR1 is SNHLY and CDR2 is FYNNEI in the germline V gene. J gave up 1 base and V 6 bases, and 3 bases lay outside the gene matches. The CDR3 spans 14 residues. Written as DNA, the CDR3 is TGTGCCAGCAGGTGGGAGGGGTCCTACAATGAGCAGTTCTTC. It encodes CASRWEGSYNEQFF.

The chain recombines TRBV6-5 with TRBJ1-5, with TRBD1 matching over 9 bases. This CDR3 is built from 14 residues. Germline V gene lookup returns CDR1 MNHEY and CDR2 SVGAGI. Trimming removed 6 bases from V and 3 bases from J; junction bases left unmatched: 3. The CDR3 is CASSRTGDNQPQHF. For the CDR3, the DNA is TGTGCCAGCAGCCGGACAGGGGACAATCAGCCCCAGCATTTT.